This T cell receptor (beta chain) was identified during a study of Ad26.COV2.S vaccination and SARS-CoV-2 variants. Background on the study: Once or twice, 56 days apart, Ad26.COV2.S was delivered intramuscularly. Study-wide points: Total T cell responses may have been underestimated by the TCR breadth and depth analyses.

Treatment described: over 15 received Ad26.COV2.S at low or high dose, single or two shots; about 5 received placebo; per-sample allocation not given. Day 63 following the first vaccine or placebo injection was when the samples were taken. In Boston, the donor was an adult between 18-55 years of age. Generated by immunoSEQ multiplex PCR, the TCRdb table keeps only in-frame clones and is missing some. The sample lists 200,000 to 250,000 clones, 85% to 90% occurring once. After removal of 2 bases from V and 6 bases from J, the junction contained 5 bases not matched to a gene. In germline, CDR1 is GTSNPN, CDR2 SVGIG (reference sequence). The CDR3 has 14 amino acids. A remark on this clone: Its antigen is as yet unknown.

The rearrangement joins TRBV30 to TRBJ2-3; TRBD1 agrees at 10 bases. The specimen comprised peripheral blood, sampled in a trial of Ad26.COV2.S vaccine versus placebo. This TCR was sampled from a person between 18 and 65 years old who received the Ad26.COV2.S COVID-19 vaccine or a placebo. The CDR3 region has the DNA TGTGCCTGGAGTCCGGGACAGGGGAGCGATACGCAGTATTTT. Protein product: CAWSPGQGSDTQYF.